This TCR beta chain derives from a study of blood T cell repertoires in COVID-19. Background on the study: Both acute and convalescent COVID-19 samples were obtained from the United States, Italy and Spain.

Between the trimmed V and J ends, which lost 5 bases and 5 bases, there was a span of 12 bases. The germline V gene has CDR1 SEHNR and CDR2 FQNEAQ (reference sequence). This CDR3 has 13 amino acids. Assay used: immunoSEQ multiplex PCR; TCRdb lists only in-frame clones, some missing. The profile shows around 88,000 clones, over 70% of them singletons. The sequence derives from a woman older than 75 with acute or convalescent COVID-19. Sequenced input: peripheral blood. This rearrangement joins TRBV7-9 to TRBJ1-2; D perhaps matches TRBD1 (6 bases). The DNA of the CDR3 is TGTGCCAGCAGCGAAGACGACAGGTATGGCTACACCTTC. Translating gives CASSEDDRYGYTF.